This TCR beta chain originates from a study of blood T cell repertoires in COVID-19. Only in-frame clones appear in the TCRdb table, and some are missing; sequencing was by immunoSEQ multiplex PCR. Of around 310,000 clones in the sample, roughly 89% are singletons; the top ten hold more than 0.85%. Trimming removed 6 bases at V and 6 bases at J, with 7 bases between. Per the germline V gene, CDR1 is MNHEY and CDR2 is SVGEGT. This CDR3 spans 11 amino acids. While infection was still active, Seattle patients were enrolled and then followed longitudinally. This TCR was recovered from a woman aged 40 to 50 with COVID-19, enrolled during active disease. V gene TRBV6-2 or TRBV6-3 combines with J gene TRBJ2-3; D is unresolved. The sequenced sample was peripheral blood. In DNA form, the CDR3 reads TGTGCCAGCAGCCCCTTGGATACGCAGTATTTT. It codes for CASSPLDTQYF.